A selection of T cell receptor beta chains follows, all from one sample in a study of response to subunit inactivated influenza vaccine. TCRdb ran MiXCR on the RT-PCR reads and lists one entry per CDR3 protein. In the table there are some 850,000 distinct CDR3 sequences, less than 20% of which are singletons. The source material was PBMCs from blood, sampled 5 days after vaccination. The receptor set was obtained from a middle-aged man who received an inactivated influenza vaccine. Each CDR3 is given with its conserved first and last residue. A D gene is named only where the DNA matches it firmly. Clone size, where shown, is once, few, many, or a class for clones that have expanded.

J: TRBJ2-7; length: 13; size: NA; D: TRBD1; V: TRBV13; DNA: TGTGCCAGCAGCGGCGACAGGGGTGGCGAGCAGTACTTC; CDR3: CASSGDRGGEQYF
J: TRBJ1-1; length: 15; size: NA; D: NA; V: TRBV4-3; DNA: TGCGCCAGCAGCCAAGTGGAGGGAATGAACACTGAAGCTTTCTTT; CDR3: CASSQVEGMNTEAFF
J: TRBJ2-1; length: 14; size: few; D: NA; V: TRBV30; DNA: TGTGCCTGGACCGACGGAGGCTCCTACAATGAGCAGTTCTTC; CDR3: CAWTDGGSYNEQFF
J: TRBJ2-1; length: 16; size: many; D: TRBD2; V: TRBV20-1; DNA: TGCAGTGCTAGACCCCCGAGAACTAGCGGGTACAATGAGCAGTTCTTC; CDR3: CSARPPRTSGYNEQFF
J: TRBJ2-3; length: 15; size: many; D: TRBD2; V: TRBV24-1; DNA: TGTGCCACCAGTGACTCTAGCGGGAGTGGAGATACGCAGTATTTT; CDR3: CATSDSSGSGDTQYF
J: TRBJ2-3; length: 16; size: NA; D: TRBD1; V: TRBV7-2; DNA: TGTGCCAGCAGCTTACAAGGGCAGGGGGCGTTAGATACGCAGTATTTT; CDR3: CASSLQGQGALDTQYF
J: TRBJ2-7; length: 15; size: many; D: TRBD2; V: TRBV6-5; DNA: TGTGCCAGCAGTTTAACTAGCGGGAGGGCCTCCGAGCAGTACTTC; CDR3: CASSLTSGRASEQYF
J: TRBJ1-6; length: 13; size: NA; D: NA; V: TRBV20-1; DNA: TGCAGTGCTAGTAAGGACATGAGTTCACCCCTCCACTTT; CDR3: CSASKDMSSPLHF
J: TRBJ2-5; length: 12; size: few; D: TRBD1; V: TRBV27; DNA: TGTGCCAGCAAGACAGGGGCCGGGGCCCAGTACTTC; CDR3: CASKTGAGAQYF
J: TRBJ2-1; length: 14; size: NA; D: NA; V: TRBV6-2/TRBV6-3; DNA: TGTGCCAGCAGCCCAATCACAGGGTACAATGAGCAGTTCTTC; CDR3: CASSPITGYNEQFF
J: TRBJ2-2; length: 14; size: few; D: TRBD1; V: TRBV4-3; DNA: TGCGCCAGCAGAGCCGGGACAGGGAACGGGGAGCTGTTTTTT; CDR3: CASRAGTGNGELFF
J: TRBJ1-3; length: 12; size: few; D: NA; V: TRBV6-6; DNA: TGTGCCAGCAGTTCCGCAGCGGACACCATATATTTT; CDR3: CASSSAADTIYF
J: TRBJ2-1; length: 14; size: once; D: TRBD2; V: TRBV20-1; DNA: TGCAGTGCTAGAGATAGCGGGGCCTACAATGAGCAGTTCTTC; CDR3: CSARDSGAYNEQFF
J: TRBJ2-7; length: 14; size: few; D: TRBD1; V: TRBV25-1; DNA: TGTGCCAGCAGTAAGGGACAGGGGGCCTACGAGCAGTACTTC; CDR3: CASSKGQGAYEQYF
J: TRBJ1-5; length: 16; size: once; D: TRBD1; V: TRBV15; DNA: TGTGCCACCAGCAGAGATGCCAGGGGGCCTAATCAGCCCCAGCATTTT; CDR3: CATSRDARGPNQPQHF
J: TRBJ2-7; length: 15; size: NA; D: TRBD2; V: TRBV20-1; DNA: TGCAGTGCTTCGGTTGGGACTAGCGTCTCCTACGAGCAGTACTTC; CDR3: CSASVGTSVSYEQYF
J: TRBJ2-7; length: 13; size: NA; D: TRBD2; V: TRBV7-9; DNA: TGTGCCAGCAGCCCTAGGACTAGCGACGAGCAGTACTTC; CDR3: CASSPRTSDEQYF
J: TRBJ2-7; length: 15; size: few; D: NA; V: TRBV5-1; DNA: TGCGCCAGCAGCTTGGCGCCCATAGATTCCTACGAGCAGTACTTC; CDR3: CASSLAPIDSYEQYF
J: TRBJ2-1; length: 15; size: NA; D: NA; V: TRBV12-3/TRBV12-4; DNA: TGTGCCAGCCTACAGGGAAGTTCTATCTCGGGTGAGCAGTTCTTC; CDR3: CASLQGSSISGEQFF
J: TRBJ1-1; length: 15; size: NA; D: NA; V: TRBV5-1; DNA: NA; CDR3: CASSFQMSMNTEAFF
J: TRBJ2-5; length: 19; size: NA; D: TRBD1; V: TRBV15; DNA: TGTGCCACCAGCAGAGCGAGACACTTGGGACAGCTGTACCAAGAGACCCAGTACTTC; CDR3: CATSRARHLGQLYQETQYF
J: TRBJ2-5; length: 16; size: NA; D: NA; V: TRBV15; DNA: TGTGCCACCAGCTCCATATCCAGGAGGCACCAAGAGACCCAGTACTTC; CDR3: CATSSISRRHQETQYF
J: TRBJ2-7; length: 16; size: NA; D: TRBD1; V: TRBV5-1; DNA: TGCGCCAGCAGCTTGGAAGGTCGTAACAGGGGTTACGAGAAGTACTTC; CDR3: CASSLEGRNRGYEKYF
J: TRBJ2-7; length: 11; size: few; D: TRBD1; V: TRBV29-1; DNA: TGCAGCGTTGCGAACAGGGGTGAGCAGTACTTC; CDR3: CSVANRGEQYF
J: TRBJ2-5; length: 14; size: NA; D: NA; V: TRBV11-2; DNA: TGTGCCAGCAGCTTATTTGGGGTACAAGAGACCCAGTACTTC; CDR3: CASSLFGVQETQYF